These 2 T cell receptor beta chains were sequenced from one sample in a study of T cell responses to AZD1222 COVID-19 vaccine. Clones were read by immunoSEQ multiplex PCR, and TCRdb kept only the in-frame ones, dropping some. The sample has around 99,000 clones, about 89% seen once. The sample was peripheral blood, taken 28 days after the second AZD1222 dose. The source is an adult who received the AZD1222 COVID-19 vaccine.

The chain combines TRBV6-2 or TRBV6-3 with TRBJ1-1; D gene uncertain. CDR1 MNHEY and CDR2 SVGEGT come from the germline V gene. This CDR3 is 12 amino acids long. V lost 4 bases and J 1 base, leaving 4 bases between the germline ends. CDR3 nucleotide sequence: TGTGCCAGCAGTTTTAGGAACACTGAAGCTTTCTTT. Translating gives CASSFRNTEAFF.

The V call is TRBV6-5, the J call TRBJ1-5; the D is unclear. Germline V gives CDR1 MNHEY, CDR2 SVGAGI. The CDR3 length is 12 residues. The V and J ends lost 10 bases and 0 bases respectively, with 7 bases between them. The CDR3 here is CATGYSNQPQHF. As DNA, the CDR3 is TGTGCCACCGGGTATAGCAATCAGCCCCAGCATTTT.